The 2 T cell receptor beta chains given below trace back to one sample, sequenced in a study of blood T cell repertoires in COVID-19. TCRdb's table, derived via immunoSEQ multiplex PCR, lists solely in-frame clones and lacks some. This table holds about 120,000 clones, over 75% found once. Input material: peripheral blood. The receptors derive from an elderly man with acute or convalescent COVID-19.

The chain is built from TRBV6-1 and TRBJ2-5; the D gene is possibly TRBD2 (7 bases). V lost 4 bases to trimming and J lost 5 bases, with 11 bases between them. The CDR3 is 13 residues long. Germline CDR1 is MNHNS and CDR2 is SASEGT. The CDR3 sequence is CASSAGGEETQYF. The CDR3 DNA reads TGTGCCAGCAGTGCGGGGGGCGAGGAGACCCAGTACTTC.

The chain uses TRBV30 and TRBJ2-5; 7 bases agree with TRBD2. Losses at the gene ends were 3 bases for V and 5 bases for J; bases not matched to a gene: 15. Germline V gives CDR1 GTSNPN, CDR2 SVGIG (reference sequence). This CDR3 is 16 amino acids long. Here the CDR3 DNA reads TGTGCCTGGAGCCCCAGGGCGTCCGGGAGGCGGGAGACCCAGTACTTC. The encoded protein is CAWSPRASGRRETQYF.